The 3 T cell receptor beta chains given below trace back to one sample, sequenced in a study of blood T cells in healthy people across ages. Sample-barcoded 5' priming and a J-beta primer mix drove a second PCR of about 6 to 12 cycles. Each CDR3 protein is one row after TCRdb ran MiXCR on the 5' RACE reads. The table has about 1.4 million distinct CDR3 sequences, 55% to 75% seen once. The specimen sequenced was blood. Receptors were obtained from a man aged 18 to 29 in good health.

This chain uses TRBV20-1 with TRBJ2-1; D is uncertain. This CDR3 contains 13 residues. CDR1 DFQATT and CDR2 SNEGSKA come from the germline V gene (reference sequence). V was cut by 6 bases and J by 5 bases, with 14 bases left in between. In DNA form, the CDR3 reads TGCAGTGCCCGACGGAGCCGAAACAATGAGCAGTTCTTC. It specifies CSARRSRNNEQFF.

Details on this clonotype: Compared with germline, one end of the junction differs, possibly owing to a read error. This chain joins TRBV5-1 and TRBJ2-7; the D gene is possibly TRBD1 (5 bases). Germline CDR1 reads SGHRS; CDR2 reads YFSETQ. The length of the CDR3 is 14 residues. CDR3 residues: CVSSLDTSAYEQYF. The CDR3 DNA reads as TGCGTCAGCAGCTTGGACACCTCAGCCTACGAGCAGTACTTC.

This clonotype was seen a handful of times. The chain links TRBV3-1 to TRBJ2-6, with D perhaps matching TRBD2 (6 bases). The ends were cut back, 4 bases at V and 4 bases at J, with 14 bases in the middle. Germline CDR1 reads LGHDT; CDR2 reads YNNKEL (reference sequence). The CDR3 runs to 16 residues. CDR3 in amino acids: CASSLVIAAGANVLTF. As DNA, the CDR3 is TGTGCCAGCAGCCTAGTGATAGCGGCAGGGGCCAACGTCCTGACTTTC.